This entry is about one T cell receptor (beta chain). Antigen: not known. CDR1 is SGHVS and CDR2 is FQNEAQ in the germline V gene. The V end was cut by 1 base, the J end by 8 bases, with 8 bases between. This CDR3 is built from 13 residues. Produced via immunoSEQ multiplex PCR; TCRdb's table is partial and in-frame only. The table shows about 200,000 clones, with 70% to 85% occurring only once. The data stem from a study of cytomegalovirus exposure and HLA in healthy donors. Across the whole study: It was reported in a later analysis that the approximately 110 validation repertoires used the same platform as the roughly 670 first-cohort repertoires.

The study, taken as a whole, reports: Researchers counted around 180 TCR beta chains as cytomegalovirus-associated. Reports described diagnosis of cytomegalovirus status by the classifier as highly specific and sensitive.

The chain links TRBV7-8 to TRBJ2-2; D may be TRBD2 (5 bases). The sequenced sample consisted of PBMCs. The clonotype originates from a woman aged 25-40 years in good health and CMV-seropositive. CDR3 residues: CASSLGRQGELFF. CDR3 DNA sequence: TGTGCCAGCAGCTTAGGGAGGCAGGGGGAGCTGTTTTTT. The full variable domain, with the rest looked up from reference TRBV7-8 and TRBJ2-2, is GAGVSQSPRYKVAKRGQDVALRCDPISGHVSLFWYQQALGQGPEFLTYFQNEAQLDKSGLPSDRFFAERPEGSVSTLKIQRTQQEDSAVYLCASSLGRQGELFFGEGSRLTVL.